This T cell receptor beta chain derives from a study of technical replicates of blood from several donors. Only in-frame clones appear in the TCRdb table, and some are missing; sequencing was by immunoSEQ multiplex PCR. The profile shows about 69,000 clones, roughly 88% of them singletons. The CDR3 consists of 15 residues. Trimming removed 2 bases from V and 5 bases from J, with 16 bases in between. Germline CDR1 reads SGHDT; CDR2 reads YYEEEE. The chain has TRBV5-6 and TRBJ2-5; D is possibly TRBD2 (7 bases). Source material: PBMCs. The TCR originated in a human donor in good health. Some clones in this sample may be carry-over from other donors' samples. CDR3 residues: CASSFRQAGGETQYF. The CDR3 DNA follows: TGTGCCAGCAGCTTTAGACAGGCCGGGGGGGAGACCCAGTACTTC.